Each of the 27 T cell receptor beta chains below was sequenced from the same sample in a study of T cell responses to AZD1222 COVID-19 vaccine. The protocol was immunoSEQ multiplex PCR, while the TCRdb copy is restricted to in-frame clones and leaves out a portion. The sample shows some 110,000 clones, 87% of them seen only once. The source was peripheral blood, collected on day 0 of AZD1222 vaccination. Receptor source: an adult in good health.

V gene TRBV4-1 combines with J gene TRBJ2-7; no clear D. Per germline, CDR1 MGHRA and CDR2 YSYEKL. The V and J ends lost 0 bases and 0 bases respectively, with 12 bases between them. CDR3 size: 16 residues. In nucleotides, the CDR3 is TGCGCCAGCAGCCAAGATGGTCTCAGAGTCTCCTACGAGCAGTACTTC. It codes for CASSQDGLRVSYEQYF.

J is TRBJ2-1 and V is TRBV11-1; no firm D call. The CDR3 is 13 residues long. The germline V and J ends were trimmed by 3 bases and 9 bases, with 12 bases remaining between them. Germline lookup yields CDR1 SGHAT and CDR2 FQDESV (reference sequence). The CDR3 DNA reads TGTGCCAGCAGCTTTCTAGGGTATGGTGAGCAGTTCTTC. Residues: CASSFLGYGEQFF.

The gene calls are TRBV4-2 and TRBJ1-3; D is unresolved. This CDR3 is built from 16 residues. Trimming took 2 bases from V and 0 from J, leaving 11 bases between them. The germline V gene has CDR1 LGHNA and CDR2 YNFKEQ. DNA for the CDR3: TGTGCCAGCAGCCAAACATTTCTTCTCTCTGGAAACACCATATATTTT. Translated: CASSQTFLLSGNTIYF.

The chain combines TRBV28 with TRBJ2-5, with D possibly matching TRBD2 (7 bases). CDR1 and CDR2 from the germline V gene are MDHEN and SYDVKM. The V gene lost 0 bases and the J gene lost 2 bases, with 16 bases spanning the gap. CDR3 size: 17 residues. The CDR3 DNA is TGTGCCAGCAGTTTATGGCCCCCGGGGGGCGGACAAGAGACCCAGTACTTC. Its translation: CASSLWPPGGGQETQYF.

This clone was found a few times. The rearrangement links TRBV7-2 to TRBJ2-5, with a weak D call TRBD1 (6 bases). Germline loops: CDR1 SGHTA, CDR2 FQGNSA. The CDR3 extends over 14 amino acids. V was shortened by 2 bases and J by 1 base, with 8 bases between the two germline ends. The CDR3 region has the DNA TGTGCCAGCAGCTTAAACAGGGCCCAAGAGACCCAGTACTTC. This encodes CASSLNRAQETQYF.

This chain connects TRBV7-2 to TRBJ2-4, with D possibly called TRBD1 or TRBD2 (7 bases each). Germline lookup yields CDR1 SGHTA and CDR2 FQGNSA. The CDR3 is made up of 14 amino acids. The V end was cut by 5 bases, the J end by 2 bases, with 10 bases between. This CDR3 reads CASSQGGSKNIQYF. CDR3 nucleotide sequence: TGTGCCAGCAGCCAGGGGGGGTCCAAAAACATTCAGTACTTC.

The rearrangement links TRBV4-1 to TRBJ1-1; no definite D call. Trimming shortened V by 1 base and J by 8 bases, and 14 bases separated the two germline ends. The length of the CDR3 is 14 residues. Germline-derived CDR1 and CDR2 are MGHRA and YSYEKL. This CDR3 reads CASSQGTNQREAFF. The CDR3 region has the DNA TGCGCCAGCAGCCAAGGGACTAACCAAAGAGAAGCTTTCTTT.

This sequence joins TRBV7-9 and TRBJ1-1; D possibly corresponds to TRBD1 (5 bases). The germline gives CDR1 SEHNR, CDR2 FQNEAQ (reference sequence). Trimming removed 4 bases at V and 4 bases at J, with 22 bases between. The CDR3 runs to 17 residues. CDR3 amino acids: CASSSNEMSGIGTEAFF. CDR3 in DNA: TGTGCCAGCAGCTCTAACGAGATGTCAGGGATTGGCACTGAAGCTTTCTTT.

The V call is TRBV19, the J call TRBJ2-7; 7 bases line up with TRBD2. Trimming cost V 3 bases and J 1 base; bases outside gene matches: 0. The germline gives CDR1 LNHDA, CDR2 SQIVND (reference sequence). The CDR3 is made up of 13 amino acids. This CDR3 is CASSISGSYEQYF. CDR3 DNA sequence: TGTGCCAGTAGTATTAGCGGGTCCTACGAGCAGTACTTC.

This sequence joins TRBV27 and TRBJ1-6, with TRBD1 as a possible D gene (6 bases). CDR1 is MNHEY, CDR2 SMNVEV, per germline (reference sequence). The length of the CDR3 is 12 residues. The V gene lost 4 bases and the J gene lost 13 bases, with 11 bases spanning the gap. In nucleotides, the CDR3 is TGTGCCAGCAGTTCACAGGGCACCCCCCTCCACTTT. This sequence encodes CASSSQGTPLHF.

The sample holds one count of this clone. J is TRBJ2-6 and V is TRBV28; D perhaps matches TRBD1 (6 bases). The CDR3 runs to 16 residues. The V gene lost 5 bases and the J gene lost 4 bases, with 15 bases spanning the gap. Germline V CDR1 and CDR2: MDHEN, SYDVKM. For the CDR3, the DNA is TGTGCCAGCAGTAGCCTCAGGGGTGCCGGGGCCAACGTCCTGACTTTC. Protein sequence: CASSSLRGAGANVLTF.

Only a few counts were recorded for this clone. This sequence joins TRBV2 and TRBJ1-5, with 10 bases fitting TRBD1. With V trimmed by 8 bases and J by 6 bases, 4 bases remained unmatched. The germline CDR1 and CDR2 sequences are SNHLY and FYNNEI. The CDR3 length is 13 residues. The CDR3: CASGTGVIQPQHF. In nucleotides, the CDR3 is TGTGCCAGCGGGACAGGGGTAATTCAGCCCCAGCATTTT.

The chain carries TRBV27 and TRBJ1-6; D ambiguous. This CDR3 has 12 amino acids. CDR1 MNHEY and CDR2 SMNVEV come from the germline V gene (reference sequence). V dropped 5 bases and J dropped 7 bases, with 6 bases sitting between them. The CDR3 DNA reads as TGTGCCAGCAGTCCAATCAATTCACCCCTCCACTTT. It yields the protein CASSPINSPLHF.

The rearrangement links TRBV19 to TRBJ1-4; TRBD1 agrees at 11 bases. Germline loops: CDR1 LNHDA, CDR2 SQIVND (reference sequence). This CDR3 is 18 amino acids long. Unmatched junction bases numbered 16, after V lost 5 bases and J lost 8 bases. CDR3 nucleotides: TGTGCCAGTAGTCCGCGGACAGGGGGCTCTTCTTCATACGAAAAACTGTTTTTT. Its protein product is CASSPRTGGSSSYEKLFF.

The chain employs TRBV5-1 and TRBJ2-5, with TRBD2 matching 8 bases. V gave up 4 bases and J gave up 5 bases; unmatched junction bases: 16. The germline gives CDR1 SGHRS, CDR2 YFSETQ. The CDR3 length is 17 residues. The CDR3 DNA sequence: TGCGCCAGCAGCCCATCCGGGGGGGAGTACTTGTGGGAGACCCAGTACTTC. Its protein is CASSPSGGEYLWETQYF.

This sequence joins TRBV19 and TRBJ2-1; 8 nucleotides line up with TRBD2. V gave up 4 bases and J gave up 2 bases; unmatched junction bases: 4. CDR1 and CDR2 (germline): LNHDA, SQIVND (reference sequence). The CDR3 loop spans 15 amino acids. DNA of the CDR3: TGTGCCAGTAGTACGGGACTAGATCCCTACAATGAGCAGTTCTTC. This codes for CASSTGLDPYNEQFF.

The J gene is TRBJ2-5, the V gene TRBV12-3 or TRBV12-4, with D perhaps TRBD1 or TRBD2 (6 bases each). V was cut by 5 bases and J by 5 bases, with 12 bases left in between. The CDR3 has 13 amino acids. The CDR3 spells CASSRGRKETQYF. The DNA of the CDR3 is TGTGCCAGCAGTAGGGGGAGGAAGGAGACCCAGTACTTC.

V and J are TRBV2 and TRBJ1-1; D not certain. Looked up from germline, CDR1 is SNHLY and CDR2 is FYNNEI. The ends were cut back, 7 bases at V and 2 bases at J, with 5 bases in the middle. This CDR3 is 11 amino acids long. In DNA form, the CDR3 reads TGTGCCAGCAAGTTCAACACTGAAGCTTTCTTT. This gives the protein CASKFNTEAFF.

V gene TRBV30 combines with J gene TRBJ1-6; 7 nucleotides match TRBD1. CDR1 is GTSNPN and CDR2 is SVGIG in the germline V gene (reference sequence). The CDR3 loop spans 18 amino acids. Unmatched junction bases numbered 18, after V lost 4 bases and J lost 6 bases. CDR3 DNA: TGTGCCTGGAAACCCCACCTTATGACAGGGTTCTTTAATTCACCCCTCCACTTT. Translated, it gives CAWKPHLMTGFFNSPLHF. Using reference TRBV30 and TRBJ1-6 for the parts outside the CDR3, the full variable domain is SQTIHQWPATLVQPVGSPLSLECTVEGTSNPNLYWYRQAAGRGLQLLFYSVGIGQISSEVPQNLSASRPQDRQFILSSKKLLLSDSGFYLCAWKPHLMTGFFNSPLHFGNGTRLTVT.

The rearrangement joins TRBV19 to TRBJ1-1, with 7 bases matching TRBD1. J lost 0 bases, V lost 5 bases, and 6 bases had no gene match. The CDR3 extends over 15 amino acids. Per the germline V gene, CDR1 is LNHDA and CDR2 is SQIVND (reference sequence). The CDR3 DNA reads as TGTGCCAGTAGTCCATACAGGGGATTGAACACTGAAGCTTTCTTT. As protein: CASSPYRGLNTEAFF.

This chain joins TRBV19 and TRBJ1-1, with D perhaps matching TRBD1 (5 bases). The CDR3 is made up of 15 amino acids. CDR1 is LNHDA and CDR2 is SQIVND in the germline V gene (reference sequence). Trimming pared 7 bases from V and 0 bases from J, leaving 15 bases between. The CDR3 loop is CASTPLDRMNTEAFF. The CDR3 bases are TGTGCCAGTACCCCACTAGACAGAATGAACACTGAAGCTTTCTTT.

CDR3 loop: CASSQDLRDKSPLHF. In nucleotides, the CDR3 is TGCGCCAGCAGCCAAGACCTTCGGGACAAGTCACCCCTCCACTTT. This rearrangement joins TRBV4-1 to TRBJ1-6, with a weak D call TRBD1 (6 bases). Germline CDR1 is MGHRA and CDR2 is YSYEKL. Trimming cost V 0 bases and J 10 bases, with 13 bases left between them. The CDR3 spans 15 residues.

The chain uses TRBV27 and TRBJ2-1; the D gene is possibly TRBD1 (5 bases). The germline V and J ends were trimmed by 3 bases and 6 bases, with 12 bases remaining between them. In germline, CDR1 is MNHEY, CDR2 SMNVEV (reference sequence). This CDR3 contains 14 residues. CDR3 protein: CASSLGAQGNEQFF. In nucleotides, the CDR3 is TGTGCCAGCAGTTTGGGCGCCCAGGGCAATGAGCAGTTCTTC.

The chain couples TRBV6-6 to TRBJ1-5; 8 positions match TRBD1. Germline CDR1 MNHNY, CDR2 SVGAGI (reference sequence). CDR3 length equals 14 residues. Losses at the gene ends were 2 bases for V and 6 bases for J; bases not matched to a gene: 3. The CDR3 DNA sequence: TGTGCCAGCAGTTACGGGACAGGTATTCAGCCCCAGCATTTT. This sequence encodes CASSYGTGIQPQHF.

The chain combines TRBV11-2 with TRBJ2-7; D unclear. The V and J ends lost 5 bases and 3 bases respectively, with 5 bases between them. Germline assignment: CDR1 SGHAT and CDR2 FQNNGV. CDR3 length: 11 residues. Here the CDR3 DNA reads TGTGCCAGCAGCCCCGACTACGAGCAGTACTTC. Translated: CASSPDYEQYF.

The chain couples TRBV7-3 to TRBJ1-6, with D uncertain. The germline V and J ends were trimmed by 2 bases and 7 bases, with 9 bases remaining between them. The CDR3 sequence is 14 residues long. Per the germline V gene, CDR1 is SGHTA and CDR2 is FQGTGA. CDR3 sequence (DNA): TGTGCCAGCAGCTTACAAGAGGGCAATTCACCCCTCCACTTT. Translation: CASSLQEGNSPLHF.

CDR3 sequence: CASSIPGEVTEAFF. The CDR3 DNA is TGTGCCAGTAGTATCCCAGGGGAGGTAACTGAAGCTTTCTTT. The chain employs TRBV19 and TRBJ1-1, with D tentatively TRBD1 (6 bases). The CDR3 covers 14 residues. The germline V gene encodes CDR1 LNHDA and CDR2 SQIVND (reference sequence). With 3 bases removed from V and 5 bases from J, the gap between germline ends came to 13 bases.